The 27 T cell receptor beta chains presented below share a single source sample, sequenced in a study of T cell responses to AZD1222 COVID-19 vaccine. Libraries were prepared by immunoSEQ multiplex PCR; TCRdb keeps only in-frame clonotypes and omits some of them. This table has 150,000 to 250,000 clones, approximately 95% appearing once. The sample in question was peripheral blood, obtained 28 days after the second AZD1222 dose. Receptor source: an adult who received the AZD1222 COVID-19 vaccine.

The chain combines TRBV27 with TRBJ1-1, with 8 bases aligning to TRBD1. The J segment lost 1 base and the V segment lost 8 bases, leaving 6 bases of the junction unmatched. Germline V gives CDR1 MNHEY, CDR2 SMNVEV (reference sequence). The CDR3 spans 14 residues. The CDR3 bases are TGTGCCAGCGGATTTACAGGGGGGAACACTGAAGCTTTCTTT. As protein: CASGFTGGNTEAFF.

The rearrangement links TRBV21-1 to TRBJ2-3; the D segment call TRBD2 is taken from the table without a DNA check. TRBV21-1 is termed a pseudogene. The CDR3 length is 18 residues. CDR3 sequence reads: CASSKVSSGVKGGDTQYF. The DNA for the CDR3 is TGTGCCAGCAGCAAAGTCTCTAGCGGGGTAAAGGGCGGAGATACGCAGTATTTT.

The V gene is TRBV10-2, the J gene TRBJ1-4, with a weak D call TRBD1 (6 bases). Germline assignment: CDR1 WSHSY and CDR2 SAAADI. With 7 bases removed from V and 3 bases from J, the gap between germline ends came to 12 bases. This CDR3 spans 14 amino acids. The CDR3 loop is CASKQGGSNEKLFF. The DNA for the CDR3 is TGCGCCAGCAAACAGGGAGGGTCTAATGAAAAACTGTTTTTT.

This chain connects TRBV27 to TRBJ1-3; D is undetermined. The CDR3 covers 15 residues. Trimming removed 1 base at V and 1 base at J, with 8 bases between. Germline loops: CDR1 MNHEY, CDR2 SMNVEV (reference sequence). The CDR3 sequence: CASSLLGNSGNTIYF. CDR3 sequence (DNA): TGTGCCAGCAGTTTATTGGGGAATTCTGGAAACACCATATATTTT.

This chain connects TRBV7-2 to TRBJ2-5; 10 bases align to TRBD2. V gave up 3 bases and J gave up 0 bases; unmatched junction bases: 1. CDR1 SGHTA and CDR2 FQGNSA come from the germline V gene. The CDR3 has 15 amino acids. For the CDR3, the DNA is TGTGCCAGCAGCTTTACTAGCGGGAACCAAGAGACCCAGTACTTC. Protein product: CASSFTSGNQETQYF.

The chain carries TRBV7-2 and TRBJ1-1; perhaps TRBD1 as D (6 bases). CDR3 length equals 15 residues. Germline CDR1 is SGHTA and CDR2 is FQGNSA. V was shortened by 5 bases and J by 4 bases, with 17 bases between the two germline ends. CDR3 coding DNA: TGTGCCAGCAGCACCCAGACAGGTCGTGGCACTGAAGCTTTCTTT. It translates to CASSTQTGRGTEAFF.

The genes are TRBV28 and TRBJ1-2, with D tentatively TRBD1 (5 bases). The germline CDR1 and CDR2 sequences are MDHEN and SYDVKM. V lost 1 base and J 6 bases, leaving 9 bases between the germline ends. The CDR3 totals 13 residues. The CDR3 bases are TGTGCCAGCAGTTTATCCCAGGGACATGGCTACACCTTC. It is translated as CASSLSQGHGYTF.

The chain links TRBV6-5 to TRBJ1-1, with D possibly matching TRBD1 (5 bases). V lost 3 bases to trimming and J lost 2 bases, with 13 bases between them. This CDR3 is 15 amino acids long. Germline-derived CDR1 and CDR2 are MNHEY and SVGAGI. The CDR3 reads CASSYGAVLNTEAFF. The DNA of the CDR3 is TGTGCCAGCAGTTATGGGGCCGTTTTAAACACTGAAGCTTTCTTT.

The rearrangement links TRBV9 to TRBJ1-5, with D unclear. V lost 2 bases to trimming and J lost 5 bases, with 8 bases between them. The CDR3 consists of 13 residues. The germline gives CDR1 SGDLS, CDR2 YYNGEE. Here the CDR3 reads CASSVGFYQPQHF. CDR3 DNA: TGTGCCAGCAGCGTGGGATTTTATCAGCCCCAGCATTTT.

The sample holds one count of this clone. This chain links TRBV29-1 with TRBJ2-7, with 7 bases lining up with TRBD2. CDR3 length: 13 residues. From germline, CDR1 is SQVTM and CDR2 ANQGSEA. Trimming cost V 7 bases and J 2 bases; bases outside gene matches: 8. For the CDR3, the DNA is TGCAGCGCGTGGGGAGGGTTGGCCTACGAGCAGTACTTC. It specifies CSAWGGLAYEQYF.

This clone has just one count. The chain uses TRBV28 and TRBJ1-6; perhaps TRBD1 as D (5 bases). The CDR3 has 15 amino acids. Trimming shortened V by 1 base and J by 14 bases, and 18 bases separated the two germline ends. Germline V gene lookup returns CDR1 MDHEN and CDR2 SYDVKM. The CDR3 loop reads CASSLSPTGPLTLHF. The CDR3 coding sequence is TGTGCCAGCAGTTTATCCCCCACAGGACCCCTAACCCTCCACTTT.

This clone appeared once. The chain joins TRBV7-9 to TRBJ2-1; 10 nucleotides line up with TRBD1. The CDR3 has 15 residues. Germline loops: CDR1 SEHNR, CDR2 FQNEAQ (reference sequence). V shed 5 bases and J 5 bases; nucleotides not matched to a gene: 6. DNA of the CDR3: TGTGCCAGCAGCCCGGGACAGGGGCACGACAATGAGCAGTTCTTC. Its protein product is CASSPGQGHDNEQFF. Based on the CDR3 plus reference TRBV7-9 and TRBJ2-1, the full variable domain is DTGVSQNPRHKITKRGQNVTFRCDPISEHNRLYWYRQTLGQGPEFLTYFQNEAQLEKSRLLSDRFSAERPKGSFSTLEIQRTEQGDSAMYLCASSPGQGHDNEQFFGPGTRLTVL.

This chain connects TRBV28 to TRBJ1-2; tentatively, D is TRBD1 (6 bases). V was cut by 2 bases and J by 4 bases, with 20 bases left in between. This CDR3 has 17 amino acids. CDR1 and CDR2 from the germline V gene are MDHEN and SYDVKM. In DNA form, the CDR3 reads TGTGCCAGCAGTTTACTGGGGGCCCACAGGCGTATCTATGGCTACACCTTC. It yields the protein CASSLLGAHRRIYGYTF.

The chain couples TRBV3-1 (or the pseudogene TRBV3-2) to TRBJ1-1; D remains ambiguous. V was clipped by 7 bases and J by 2 bases, with 8 bases between them. Germline CDR1 and CDR2: LGHDT and YNNKEL (reference sequence). The CDR3 contains 12 residues. CDR3 residues: CASNGLNTEAFF. Here the CDR3 DNA reads TGTGCCAGCAACGGACTCAACACTGAAGCTTTCTTT.

This chain uses TRBV9 with TRBJ1-6; D might be TRBD1 (5 bases). V was cut by 0 bases and J by 8 bases, with 9 bases left in between. CDR3 length equals 14 residues. The germline gives CDR1 SGDLS, CDR2 YYNGEE. The CDR3, as DNA: TGTGCCAGCAGCGTAGAACAGGCGGATTCACCCCTCCACTTT. Protein: CASSVEQADSPLHF. The complete variable domain, with remaining parts taken from reference TRBV9 and TRBJ1-6, reads DSGVTQTPKHLITATGQRVTLRCSPRSGDLSVYWYQQSLDQGLQFLIQYYNGEERAKGNILERFSAQQFPDLHSELNLSSLELGDSALYFCASSVEQADSPLHFGNGTRLTVT.

The CDR3: CASSMGTIDGEKLFF. The CDR3 DNA is TGTGCCAGTAGTATGGGGACAATCGATGGTGAAAAACTGTTTTTT. The chain links TRBV19 to TRBJ1-4; tentatively, D is TRBD1 (6 bases). The CDR3 is made up of 15 amino acids. V lost 3 bases to trimming and J lost 7 bases, with 15 bases between them. Germline CDR1 is LNHDA and CDR2 is SQIVND (reference sequence).

The rearrangement uses TRBV15 and TRBJ1-5; a weak D match, TRBD1 (5 bases). The CDR3 is made up of 15 amino acids. Germline CDR1 is LNHNV and CDR2 is YYDKDF (reference sequence). V was shortened by 5 bases and J by 5 bases, with 16 bases between the two germline ends. Written as DNA, the CDR3 is TGTGCCACCAGCCAATACAGTGTGGGGGATCAGCCCCAGCATTTT. Amino acid sequence: CATSQYSVGDQPQHF.

V usage is TRBV6-5 and J usage is TRBJ1-6, with D perhaps matching TRBD1 (6 bases). Between the trimmed V and J ends, which lost 4 bases and 7 bases, there was a span of 11 bases. The CDR3 is 14 residues long. Germline V gives CDR1 MNHEY, CDR2 SVGAGI. The CDR3 loop is CASSLDSDNSPLHF. The CDR3 DNA reads TGTGCCAGCAGTTTGGACAGTGACAATTCACCCCTCCACTTT.

The chain combines TRBV24-1 with TRBJ2-3, with D tentatively TRBD2 (5 bases). Trimming shortened V by 4 bases and J by 5 bases, and 6 bases separated the two germline ends. CDR1 is KGHDR and CDR2 is SFDVKD in the germline V gene. This CDR3 comprises 12 residues. DNA for the CDR3: TGTGCCACCAGTGAGCGGGTAGATACGCAGTATTTT. Protein: CATSERVDTQYF.

The V call is TRBV5-1, the J call TRBJ1-1, with D hard to call. The CDR3 is made up of 13 amino acids. CDR1 SGHRS and CDR2 YFSETQ come from the germline V gene. Trimming cost V 0 bases and J 7 bases, with 10 bases left between them. CDR3 sequence reads: CASSLGVGFEAFF. The CDR3 nucleotides are TGCGCCAGCAGCTTGGGGGTCGGTTTTGAAGCTTTCTTT. The full variable domain, with the rest looked up from reference TRBV5-1 and TRBJ1-1, is KAGVTQTPRYLIKTRGQQVTLSCSPISGHRSVSWYQQTPGQGLQFLFEYFSETQRNKGNFPGRFSGRQFSNSRSEMNVSTLELGDSALYLCASSLGVGFEAFFGQGTRLTVV.

This rearrangement joins TRBV9 to TRBJ2-3; no definite D call. Germline V CDR1 and CDR2: SGDLS, YYNGEE. The V end was cut by 0 bases, the J end by 1 base, with 9 bases between. The CDR3 covers 15 residues. In nucleotides, the CDR3 is TGTGCCAGCAGCGTAGAAGGCCCTCGCACAGATACGCAGTATTTT. Its protein product is CASSVEGPRTDTQYF.

The rearrangement joins TRBV16 to TRBJ1-1; tentatively, D is TRBD1 (6 bases). Germline-derived CDR1 and CDR2 are KGHSY and FQNENV. This CDR3 comprises 16 residues. Trimming took off 4 bases at V and 1 base at J, with 16 bases between the two ends. CDR3 in DNA: TGTGCCAGCAGCCTGTGGGCGGGGGGCGCGAACACTGAAGCTTTCTTT. Translating it yields CASSLWAGGANTEAFF.

The chain uses TRBV28 and TRBJ2-1; 8 bases are shared with TRBD1. The CDR3 has 18 residues. V lost 7 bases to trimming and J lost 4 bases; unmatched junction nucleotides: 18. Germline lookup yields CDR1 MDHEN and CDR2 SYDVKM. The CDR3: CASTLLAPGQAGYNEQFF. Written as DNA, the CDR3 is TGTGCCAGCACCTTACTGGCTCCGGGACAGGCGGGGTACAATGAGCAGTTCTTC.

The V and J genes are TRBV27 and TRBJ1-4; D call uncertain. Deletions cut 9 bases from V and 3 bases from J, with 14 bases between. CDR1 is MNHEY, CDR2 SMNVEV, per germline (reference sequence). This CDR3 is 14 amino acids long. CDR3 amino acids: CASRGSRANEKLFF. The CDR3 bases are TGTGCCAGTAGAGGGAGCCGGGCTAATGAAAAACTGTTTTTT.

This rearrangement joins TRBV28 to TRBJ2-2; no definite D call. Germline V gives CDR1 MDHEN, CDR2 SYDVKM. V lost 7 bases to trimming and J lost 7 bases, with 16 bases between them. The CDR3 consists of 14 residues. The CDR3 DNA sequence: TGTGCCAGCACCTTGGAAATATTTCGCGGGGAGCTGTTTTTT. It translates to CASTLEIFRGELFF. Full variable domain (outside the CDR3, taken from reference TRBV28 and TRBJ2-2): DVKVTQSSRYLVKRTGEKVFLECVQDMDHENMFWYRQDPGLGLRLIYFSYDVKMKEKGDIPEGYSVSREKKERFSLILESASTNQTSMYLCASTLEIFRGELFFGEGSRLTVL.

In its sample, this clone was seen once. The chain employs TRBV19 and TRBJ1-5; D gene uncertain. V lost 7 bases, J lost 5 bases, and 15 bases lay in between. The CDR3 runs 14 residues. Germline loops: CDR1 LNHDA, CDR2 SQIVND (reference sequence). This chain's CDR3 is CASTPAGSDQPQHF. CDR3 coding DNA: TGTGCCAGTACCCCGGCGGGGTCGGATCAGCCCCAGCATTTT.

The chain couples TRBV5-1 to TRBJ2-1, with 8 bases lining up with TRBD2. The CDR3 spans 15 residues. Germline V gene data show CDR1 as SGHRS and CDR2 as YFSETQ. Germline trimming cut 2 bases from V and 6 bases from J; bases unmatched to any gene: 7. CDR3 DNA: TGCGCCAGCAGCTTTGGCGGGGGGCCCCCCAATGAGCAGTTCTTC. This translates into CASSFGGGPPNEQFF.